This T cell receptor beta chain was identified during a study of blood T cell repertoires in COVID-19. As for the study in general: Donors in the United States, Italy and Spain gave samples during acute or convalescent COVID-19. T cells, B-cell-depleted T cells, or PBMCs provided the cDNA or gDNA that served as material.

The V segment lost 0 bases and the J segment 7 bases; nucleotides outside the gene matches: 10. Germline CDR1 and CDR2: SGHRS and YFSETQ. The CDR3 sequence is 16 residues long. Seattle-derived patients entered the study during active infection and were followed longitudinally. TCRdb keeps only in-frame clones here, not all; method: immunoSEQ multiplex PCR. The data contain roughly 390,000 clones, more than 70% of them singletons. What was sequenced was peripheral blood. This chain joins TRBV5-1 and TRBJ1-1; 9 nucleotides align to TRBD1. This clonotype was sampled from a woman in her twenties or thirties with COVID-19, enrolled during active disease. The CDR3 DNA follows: TGCGCCAGCAGCTTGGGAGGGGACAGGGCGGCGGGTGAAGCTTTCTTT. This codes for CASSLGGDRAAGEAFF.